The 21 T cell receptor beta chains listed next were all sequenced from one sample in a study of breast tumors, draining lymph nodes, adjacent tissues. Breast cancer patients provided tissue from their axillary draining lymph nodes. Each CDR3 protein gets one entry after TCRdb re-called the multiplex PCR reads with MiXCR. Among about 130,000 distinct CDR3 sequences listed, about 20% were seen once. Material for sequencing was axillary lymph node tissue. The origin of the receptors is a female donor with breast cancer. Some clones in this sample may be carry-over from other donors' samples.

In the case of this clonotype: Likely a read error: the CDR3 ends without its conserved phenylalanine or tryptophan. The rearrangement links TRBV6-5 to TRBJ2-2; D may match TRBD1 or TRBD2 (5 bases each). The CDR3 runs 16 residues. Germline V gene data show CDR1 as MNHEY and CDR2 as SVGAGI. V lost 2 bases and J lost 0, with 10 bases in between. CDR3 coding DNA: TGTGCCAGCAGTTACGGGGGATTTGCGAACACCGGGGAGCTGTTTGTT. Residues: CASSYGGFANTGELFV.

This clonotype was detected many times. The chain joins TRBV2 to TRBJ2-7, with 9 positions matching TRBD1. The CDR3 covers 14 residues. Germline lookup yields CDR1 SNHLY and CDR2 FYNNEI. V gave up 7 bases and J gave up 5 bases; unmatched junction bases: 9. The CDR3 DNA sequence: TGTGCCAGCAAATCAGGGACAGGGCGACACGAGCAGTACTTC. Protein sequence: CASKSGTGRHEQYF.

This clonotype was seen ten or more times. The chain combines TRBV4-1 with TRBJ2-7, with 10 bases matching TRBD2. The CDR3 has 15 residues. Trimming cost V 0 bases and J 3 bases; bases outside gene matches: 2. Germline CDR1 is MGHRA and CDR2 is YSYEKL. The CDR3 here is CASSQEPSGGYEQYF. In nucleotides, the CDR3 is TGCGCCAGCAGCCAAGAACCTAGCGGGGGCTACGAGCAGTACTTC.

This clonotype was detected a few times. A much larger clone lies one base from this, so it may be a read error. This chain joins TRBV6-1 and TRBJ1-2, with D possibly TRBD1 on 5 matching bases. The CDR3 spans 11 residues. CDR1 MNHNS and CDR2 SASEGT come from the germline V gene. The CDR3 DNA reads TGTGCCAGCACAGGGAACTATGGCTACATCTTC. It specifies CASTGNYGYIF.

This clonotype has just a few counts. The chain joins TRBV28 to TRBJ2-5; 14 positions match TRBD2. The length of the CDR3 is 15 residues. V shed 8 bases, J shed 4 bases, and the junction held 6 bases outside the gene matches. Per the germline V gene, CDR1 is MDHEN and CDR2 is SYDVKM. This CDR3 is CASASGLAGVETQYF. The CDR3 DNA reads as TGTGCCAGCGCTTCGGGACTAGCGGGAGTAGAGACCCAGTACTTC.

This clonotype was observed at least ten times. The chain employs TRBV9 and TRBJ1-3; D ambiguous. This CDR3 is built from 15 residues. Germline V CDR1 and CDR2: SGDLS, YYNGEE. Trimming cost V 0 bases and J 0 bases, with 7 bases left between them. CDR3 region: CASSVEANSGNTIYF. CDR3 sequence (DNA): TGTGCCAGCAGCGTAGAAGCCAACTCTGGAAACACCATATATTTT.

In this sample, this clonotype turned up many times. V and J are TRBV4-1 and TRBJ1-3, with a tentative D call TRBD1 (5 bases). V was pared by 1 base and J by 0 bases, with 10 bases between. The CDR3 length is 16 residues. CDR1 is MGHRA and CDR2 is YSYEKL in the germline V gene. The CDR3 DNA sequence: TGCGCCAGCAGCCAAGTGGGACTCGGCTCTGGAAACACCATATATTTT. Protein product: CASSQVGLGSGNTIYF.

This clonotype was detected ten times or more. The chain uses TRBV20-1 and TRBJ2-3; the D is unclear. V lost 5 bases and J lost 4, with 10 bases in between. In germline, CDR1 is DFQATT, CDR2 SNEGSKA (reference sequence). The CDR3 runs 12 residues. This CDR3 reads CSARGRADTQYF. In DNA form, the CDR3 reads TGCAGTGCTCGAGGTCGTGCAGATACGCAGTATTTT.

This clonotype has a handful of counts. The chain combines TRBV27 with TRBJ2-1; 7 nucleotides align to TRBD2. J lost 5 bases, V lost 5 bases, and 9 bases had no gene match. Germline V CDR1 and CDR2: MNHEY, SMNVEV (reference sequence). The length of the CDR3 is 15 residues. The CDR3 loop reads CASSRLAQTHNEQFF. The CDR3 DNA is TGTGCCAGCAGTAGACTAGCCCAGACCCACAATGAGCAGTTCTTC.

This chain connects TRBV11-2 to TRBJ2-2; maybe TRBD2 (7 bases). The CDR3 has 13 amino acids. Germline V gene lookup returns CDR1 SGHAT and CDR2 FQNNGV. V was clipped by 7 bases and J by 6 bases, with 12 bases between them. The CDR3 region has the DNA TGTGCCAGCACATGGGGGGGCCCCGGGGAGCTGTTTTTT. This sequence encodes CASTWGGPGELFF.

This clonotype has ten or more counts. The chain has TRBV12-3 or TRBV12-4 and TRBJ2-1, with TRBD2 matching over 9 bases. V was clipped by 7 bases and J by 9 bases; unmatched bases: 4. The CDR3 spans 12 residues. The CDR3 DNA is TGTGCCAGCACCATTAGCGGGAGTGAGCAGTTCTTC. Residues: CASTISGSEQFF.

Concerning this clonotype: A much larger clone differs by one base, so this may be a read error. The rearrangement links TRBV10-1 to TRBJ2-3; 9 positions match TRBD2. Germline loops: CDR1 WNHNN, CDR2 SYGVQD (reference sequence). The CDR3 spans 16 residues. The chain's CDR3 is CASSEFGGRAADMQYF. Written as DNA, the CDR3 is TGCGCCAGCAGTGAGTTTGGCGGGAGGGCCGCAGATATGCAGTATTTT.

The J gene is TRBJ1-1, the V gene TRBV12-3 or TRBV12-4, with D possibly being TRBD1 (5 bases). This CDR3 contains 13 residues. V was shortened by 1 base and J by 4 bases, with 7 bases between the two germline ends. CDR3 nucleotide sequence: TGTGCCAGCAGTTTAGGACAGTCCACTGAAGCTTTCTTT. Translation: CASSLGQSTEAFF.

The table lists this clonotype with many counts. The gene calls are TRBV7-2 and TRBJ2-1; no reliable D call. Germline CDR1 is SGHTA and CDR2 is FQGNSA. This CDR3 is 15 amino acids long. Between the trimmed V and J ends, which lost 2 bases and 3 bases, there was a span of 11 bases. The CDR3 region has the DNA TGTGCCAGCAGCTTAATAGCAGATATCTACAATGAGCAGTTCTTC. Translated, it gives CASSLIADIYNEQFF.

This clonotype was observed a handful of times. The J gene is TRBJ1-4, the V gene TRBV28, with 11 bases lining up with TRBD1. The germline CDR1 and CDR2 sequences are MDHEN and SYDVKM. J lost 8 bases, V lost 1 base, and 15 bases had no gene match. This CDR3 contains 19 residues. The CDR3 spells CASSLYPGQGVSEDEKLFF. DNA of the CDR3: TGTGCCAGCAGTTTATACCCGGGACAGGGGGTATCGGAGGACGAAAAACTGTTTTTT.

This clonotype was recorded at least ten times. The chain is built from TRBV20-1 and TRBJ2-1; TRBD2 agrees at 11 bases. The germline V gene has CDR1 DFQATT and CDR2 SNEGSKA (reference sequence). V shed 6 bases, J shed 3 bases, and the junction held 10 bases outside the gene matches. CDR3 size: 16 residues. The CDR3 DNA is TGCAGTGCAACAACCGGGACTAGCGGAGTCTACAATGAGCAGTTCTTC. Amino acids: CSATTGTSGVYNEQFF.

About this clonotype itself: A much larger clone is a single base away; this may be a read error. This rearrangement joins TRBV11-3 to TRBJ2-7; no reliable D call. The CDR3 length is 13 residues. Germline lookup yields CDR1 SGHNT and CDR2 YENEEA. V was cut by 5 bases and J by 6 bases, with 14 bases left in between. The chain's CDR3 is CASSLTPFSEQYF. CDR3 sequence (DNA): TGTGCCAGCAGCCTAACCCCCTTCAGCGAGCAGTACTTC.

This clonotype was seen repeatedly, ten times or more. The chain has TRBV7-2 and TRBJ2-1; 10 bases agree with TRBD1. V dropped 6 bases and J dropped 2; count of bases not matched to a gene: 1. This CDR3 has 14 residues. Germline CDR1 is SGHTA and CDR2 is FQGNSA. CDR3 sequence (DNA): TGTGCCAGCAGAGACAGGGGGCCCTACAATGAGCAGTTCTTC. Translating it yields CASRDRGPYNEQFF.

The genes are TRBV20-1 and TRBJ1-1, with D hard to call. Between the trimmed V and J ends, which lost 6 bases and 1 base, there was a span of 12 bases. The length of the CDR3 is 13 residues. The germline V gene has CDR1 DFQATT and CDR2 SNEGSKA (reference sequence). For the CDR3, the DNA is TGCAGTGCCTTAGGGATTTCGAACACTGAAGCTTTCTTT. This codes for CSALGISNTEAFF.

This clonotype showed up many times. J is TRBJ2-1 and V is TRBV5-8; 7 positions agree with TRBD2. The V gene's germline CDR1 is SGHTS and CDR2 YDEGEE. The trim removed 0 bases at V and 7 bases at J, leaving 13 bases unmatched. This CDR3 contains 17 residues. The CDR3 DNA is TGTGCCAGCAGCTTGGAAGGCCTTGGGAGGGGTAGAAATGAGCAGTTCTTC. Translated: CASSLEGLGRGRNEQFF.

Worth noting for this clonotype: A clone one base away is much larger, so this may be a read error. CDR3 in amino acids: CASSPDRISVTQYF. The CDR3 bases are TGTGCCAGCAGCCCGGACAGGATCAGTGTGACCCAGTACTTC. The rearrangement uses TRBV7-8 and TRBJ2-5; TRBD1 agrees at 7 bases. With 5 bases clipped from V and 7 bases from J, the junction kept 10 bases outside the gene matches. The CDR3 totals 14 residues. CDR1 is SGHVS and CDR2 is FQNEAQ in the germline V gene.